The source of this T cell receptor beta chain is a study of OX40 agonist ivuxolimab in advanced cancers. Study conclusions and caveats: With doses of 0.1 to 3.0 mg/kg, CD4+ and CD8+ blood T cells had undergone clonal expansion by week 6. The authors also found low normalized T-cell clonal expansion in some nonresponders.

As regards this clone: Its antigen is not identified. One junction end disagrees with the germline gene, perhaps due to a read error.

Germline V gene sequence: CDR1 SGHAT, CDR2 FQDESV (reference sequence). The CDR3 is 15 residues long. The repertoire was sequenced with immunoSEQ multiplex PCR; TCRdb's copy has only in-frame clones and lacks some. Of 5,000 to 6,000 clones listed, roughly 64% are singletons. The sequence was obtained from an adult with an advanced solid tumor such as melanoma, head and neck, liver or kidney cancer. The sample was CD4+ or CD8+ T cells sorted from blood, taken in a trial of the OX40 agonist ivuxolimab. The chain links TRBV11-1 to TRBJ1-1, with unresolved D. CDR3 coding DNA: TGTGCCAGCAGTTTAGAGGCCTTGATGAACACTGAAGCTTTCTTT. Encoded protein: CASSLEALMNTEAFF.